This T cell receptor (beta chain) derives from a study of T cell responses to AZD1222 COVID-19 vaccine (dated by TCRdb to the early 2020s). General notes on the study: AZD1222 recipients whose second dose came at about 4 weeks and those whose second dose came at about 12 weeks were combined into one group, since spike-specific TCR depth and breadth did not differ between the two schedules. A total of 233 trial participants underwent TCR sequencing, of whom some 200 had received two doses of AZD1222 and approximately 25 had received two doses of the MenACWY control vaccine. Enrollment into the trials was organized by age into subgroups of 18-55, 56-69 and 70-plus years, and those subgroups contained approximately 160, 26 and 62 TCR-sequenced participants, respectively. Study-level results and caveats: The whole spike protein was spanned by vaccine-associated CD4 TCRs, and dominant responses were seen in regions 160-218 and 743-854. Conclusions about previously exposed vaccinees are limited, since just five or six AZD1222 recipients were seropositive for SARS-CoV-2 at baseline. Epitopes outside the regions mutated in the B.1.351 and B.1.1.7 variants were reportedly recognized by nearly half of the unique spike-specific TCRs. In the small 56-69-year group, the increase in depth fell short of significance, most likely because of low power. A significant rise in spike-specific TCR breadth and depth was observed after two AZD1222 doses relative to day 0 and relative to MenACWY recipients. Because no samples from the day 14 peak response were available, repertoires could be characterized only after the peak T cell response. Most participants were white British and females outnumbered males, and the authors suggested that clonal diversity may have been underestimated.

As concerns this clone: Its antigen has not been determined. The input lacks base qualities; no much larger clone sits a single base away.

Read against the paper, the sample's time point label means: baseline before first vaccination. Vaccinee samples were obtained from the UK trials COV001 and COV002, which included a single-blind randomized controlled phase 2/3 trial of AZD1222 (ChAdOx1 nCoV-19) in healthy adults. For TCRbeta chain sequencing, PBMC samples from trial participants were taken at day 0 and at day 28 after the second dose. The CDR3 regions of human TCRbeta chains were subjected to immunosequencing. The study's own analysis went as follows. TCRs in the repertoires were matched against a reference library of SARS-CoV-2-specific TCRs that had been generated with the MIRA antigen-specificity platform. Breadth was defined as the fraction of unique TCRs that were SARS-CoV-2-associated. Depth was defined as the fraction of total T cells that were SARS-CoV-2-associated. Using the MIRA data, each spike-specific TCR was assigned both to the spike region to which the TCR was reactive and to a CD4 or CD8 class. Log10-transformed breadth and depth values were compared by one-way ANOVA with Sidak's multiple comparisons tests. Imported from immuneACCESS, the table was reduced by TCRdb to in-frame sequences with V and J called. These copies leave out some clones; in studies compared against another copy, an unresolved V gene accounts for under half, and the cause of the remainder is not known. V and J calls and clone size are given by that table; D and trimming were obtained from the DNA. For this sample the table gives around 140,000 clones, of which over 90% were detected only once. Around 5.9% of the sample is in the top ten clones.

V sheds 3 bases and J sheds 0 bases, leaving 10 bases between their ends. The CDR3, cysteine through phenylalanine, is 14 amino acids long. Only the CDR3 portion is preserved as DNA: 42 bases, with reading frame beginning at the first base. For CDR1 and CDR2, the germline V gene lists SGDLS and YYNGEE. This specimen consisted of peripheral blood, obtained on day 0 of AZD1222 vaccination. The V and J segments used are TRBV9 and TRBJ2-7; the D region possibly corresponds to TRBD1 (6 bases align). This sequence originates from an adult in good health. The DNA sequence is TGTGCCAGCAGCGCCGGGACACCCTCCTACGAGCAGTACTTC. It translates to CASSAGTPSYEQYF. With the portions outside the CDR3 filled from the reference TRBV9 and TRBJ2-7 genes, the complete variable region becomes DSGVTQTPKHLITATGQRVTLRCSPRSGDLSVYWYQQSLDQGLQFLIQYYNGEERAKGNILERFSAQQFPDLHSELNLSSLELGDSALYFCASSAGTPSYEQYFGPGTRLTVT.